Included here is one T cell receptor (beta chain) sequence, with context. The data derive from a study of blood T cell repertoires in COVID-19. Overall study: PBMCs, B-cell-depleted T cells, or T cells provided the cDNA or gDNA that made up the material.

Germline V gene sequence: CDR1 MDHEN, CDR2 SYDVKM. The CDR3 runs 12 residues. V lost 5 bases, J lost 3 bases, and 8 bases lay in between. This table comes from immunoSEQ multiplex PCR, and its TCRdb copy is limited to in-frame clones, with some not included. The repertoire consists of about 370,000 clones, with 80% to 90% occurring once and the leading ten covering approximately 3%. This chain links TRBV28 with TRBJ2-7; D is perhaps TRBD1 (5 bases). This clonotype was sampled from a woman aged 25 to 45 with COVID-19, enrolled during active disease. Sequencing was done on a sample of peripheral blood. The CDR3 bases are TGTGCCAGCAGTACAGGTTTCTACGAGCAGTACTTC. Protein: CASSTGFYEQYF.